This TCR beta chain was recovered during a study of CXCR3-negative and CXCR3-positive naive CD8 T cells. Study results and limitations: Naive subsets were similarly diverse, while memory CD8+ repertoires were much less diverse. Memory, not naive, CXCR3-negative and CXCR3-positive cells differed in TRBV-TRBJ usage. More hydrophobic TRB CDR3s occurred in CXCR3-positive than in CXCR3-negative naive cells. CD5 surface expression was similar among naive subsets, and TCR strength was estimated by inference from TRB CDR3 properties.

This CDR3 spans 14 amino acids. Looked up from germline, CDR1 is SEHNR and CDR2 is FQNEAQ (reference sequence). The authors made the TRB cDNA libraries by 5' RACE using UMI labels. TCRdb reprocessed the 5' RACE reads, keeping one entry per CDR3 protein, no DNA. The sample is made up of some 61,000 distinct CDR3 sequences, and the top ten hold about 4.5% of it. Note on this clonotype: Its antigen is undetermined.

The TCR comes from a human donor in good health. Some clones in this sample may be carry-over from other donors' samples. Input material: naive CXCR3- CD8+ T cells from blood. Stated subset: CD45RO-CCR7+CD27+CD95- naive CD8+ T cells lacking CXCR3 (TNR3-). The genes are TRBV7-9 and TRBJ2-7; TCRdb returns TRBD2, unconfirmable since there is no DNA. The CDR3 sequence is CASSLGAGSYEQYF.